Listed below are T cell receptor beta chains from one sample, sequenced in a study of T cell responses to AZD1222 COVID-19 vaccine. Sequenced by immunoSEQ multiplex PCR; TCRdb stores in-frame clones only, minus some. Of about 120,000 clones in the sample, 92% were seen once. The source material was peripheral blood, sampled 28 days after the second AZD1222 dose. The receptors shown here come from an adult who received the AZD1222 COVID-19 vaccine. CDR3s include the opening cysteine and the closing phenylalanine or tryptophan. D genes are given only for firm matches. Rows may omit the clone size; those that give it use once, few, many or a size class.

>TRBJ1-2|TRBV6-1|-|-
TGTGCCAGCAGTGAATGGCGGTCGGATGGCTACACCTTC
CASSEWRSDGYTF
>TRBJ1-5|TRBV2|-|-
TGTGCCAGCAGGGGGGACAATAGCAATCAGCCCCAGCATTTT
CASRGDNSNQPQHF
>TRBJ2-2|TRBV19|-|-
TGTGCCAGTAGTATTAGTGAGGGCGGTAACACCGGGGAGCTGTTTTTT
CASSISEGGNTGELFF
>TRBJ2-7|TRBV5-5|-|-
TGTGCCAGCAGCTTTCTCTACGAGCAGTACTTC
CASSFLYEQYF
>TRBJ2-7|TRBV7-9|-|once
TGTGCCAGCAGCCCGTCCGGACAGCGACACGAGCAGTACTTC
CASSPSGQRHEQYF
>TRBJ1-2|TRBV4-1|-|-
TGCGCCAGCAGCCAATCAAGGTATGGCTACACCTTC
CASSQSRYGYTF
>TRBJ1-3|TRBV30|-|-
TGTGCCTGGACACCTGGGTCCGTCTCTGGAAACACCATATATTTT
CAWTPGSVSGNTIYF
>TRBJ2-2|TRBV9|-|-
TGTGCCAGCAGCCCCCGGGACGGGACGAACACCGGGGAGCTGTTTTTT
CASSPRDGTNTGELFF
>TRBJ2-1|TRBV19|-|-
TGTGCCAGTAGTAGGGAGCGGAGGGGCGATGAGCAGTTCTTC
CASSRERRGDEQFF
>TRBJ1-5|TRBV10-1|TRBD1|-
TGCGCCAGCAGTGAGCCCTCCCCAATCGACAGGGCTAGGAAGCCCCAGCATTTT
CASSEPSPIDRARKPQHF
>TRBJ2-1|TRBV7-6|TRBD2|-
TGTGCCAGCAGCGGACTAGCGGGAGAAAAATATGAGCAGTTCTTC
CASSGLAGEKYEQFF
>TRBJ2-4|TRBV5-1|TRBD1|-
TGCGCCAGCACGCCCGACAGGGAAGGAAACATTCAGTACTTC
CASTPDREGNIQYF
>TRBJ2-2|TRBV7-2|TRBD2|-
TGTGCCAGCAGCTCCGGACTAGCGGGAGTGAGAACCGGGGAGCTGTTTTTT
CASSSGLAGVRTGELFF
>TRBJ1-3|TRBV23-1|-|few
TGCGCCAGCAGTCAGGGGGACAACTCTGGAAACACCATATATTTT
CASSQGDNSGNTIYF
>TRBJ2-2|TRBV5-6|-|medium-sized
TGTGCCAGCCGTTTGAACACCGGGGAGCTGTTTTTT
CASRLNTGELFF
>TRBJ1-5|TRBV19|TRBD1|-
TGTGCCATCGGGACAGGGGGCTATCAGCCCCAGCATTTT
CAIGTGGYQPQHF
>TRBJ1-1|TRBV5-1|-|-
TGCGCCAGCAGACCTACCCCAGGGCACACTGAAGCTTTCTTT
CASRPTPGHTEAFF
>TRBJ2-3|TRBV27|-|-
TGTGCCAGCAGTTTAAAGCCCACATACCGCACTAGCACAGATACGCAGTATTTT
CASSLKPTYRTSTDTQYF
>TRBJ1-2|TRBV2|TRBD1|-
TGTGCCAGCCTGCCGGGACAGGATGGCTACACCTTC
CASLPGQDGYTF
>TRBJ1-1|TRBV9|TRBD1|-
TGTGCCACTTCCGTCACAGGGGAGAACACTGAAGCTTTCTTT
CATSVTGENTEAFF
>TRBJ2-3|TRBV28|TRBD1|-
TGTGCCAGCAATCCGGGACAGCAAGTCACAGATACGCAGTATTTT
CASNPGQQVTDTQYF
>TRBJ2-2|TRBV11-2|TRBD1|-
TGTGCCAGCAGCTTAATGTCCGGGACAGGGCGCGGTGGCACCGGGGAGCTGTTTTTT
CASSLMSGTGRGGTGELFF
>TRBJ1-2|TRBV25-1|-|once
TGTGCATCACTCGTGTCGCTCGGCTACACCTTC
CASLVSLGYTF
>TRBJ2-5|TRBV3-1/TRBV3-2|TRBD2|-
TGTGCCAGCACCACCGGGGGGTGGGAGACCCAGTACTTC
CASTTGGWETQYF
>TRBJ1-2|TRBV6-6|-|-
TGTGCCAGCAGTTACGACAAGACCTATGGCTACACCTTC
CASSYDKTYGYTF
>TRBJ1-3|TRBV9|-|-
TGTGCCAGCAGCCCCCAGACTGGGGTTACTGGAAACACCATATATTTT
CASSPQTGVTGNTIYF
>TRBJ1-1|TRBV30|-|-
TGTGCCTGGAGTGAACAGCCGAACACTGAAGCTTTCTTT
CAWSEQPNTEAFF
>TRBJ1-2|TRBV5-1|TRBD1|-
TGCGCCAGCAGCCCCGGGACAGGGGGATTTGATGGCTACACCTTC
CASSPGTGGFDGYTF
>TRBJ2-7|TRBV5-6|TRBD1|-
TGTGCCAGCAGATACTCTTACAGGGGCGAGCAGTACTTC
CASRYSYRGEQYF
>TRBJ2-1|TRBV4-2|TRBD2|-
TGTGCCAGCAGCCAAGGGTTGGCCAGCGGGATATACAATGAGCAGTTCTTC
CASSQGLASGIYNEQFF
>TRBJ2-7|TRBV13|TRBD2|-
TGTGCCAGCAGCCCACGACTAGCGGGAGGGCCCCTCGACTACGAGCAGTACTTC
CASSPRLAGGPLDYEQYF